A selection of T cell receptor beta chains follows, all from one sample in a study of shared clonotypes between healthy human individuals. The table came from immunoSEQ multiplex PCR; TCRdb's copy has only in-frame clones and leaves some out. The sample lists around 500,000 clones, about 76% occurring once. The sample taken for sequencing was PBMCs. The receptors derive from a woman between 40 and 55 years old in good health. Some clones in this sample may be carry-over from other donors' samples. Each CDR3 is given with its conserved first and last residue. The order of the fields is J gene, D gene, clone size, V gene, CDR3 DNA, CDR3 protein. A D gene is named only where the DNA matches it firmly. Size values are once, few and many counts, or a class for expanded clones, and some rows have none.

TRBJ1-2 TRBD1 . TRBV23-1 TGCGCCAGCAGTCAACCTGGGGACAGCCTAGGCGGCTACACCTTC CASSQPGDSLGGYTF
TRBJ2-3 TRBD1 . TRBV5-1 TGCGCCAGCAGCGGACAGGGGACCACAGATACGCAGTATTTT CASSGQGTTDTQYF
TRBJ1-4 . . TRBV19 TGTGCCAGTAGTATTGGAGGGGCGGAGAGTGAAAAACTGTTTTTT CASSIGGAESEKLFF
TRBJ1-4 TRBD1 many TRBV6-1 TGTGCCAGCAGTGAAAGGTCCGGACAGGGAGCCGAAAAACTGTTTTTT CASSERSGQGAEKLFF
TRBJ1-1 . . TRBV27 TGTGCCAGCAGTTTATCACTCTCTCAGGGGGAAGCTTTCTTT CASSLSLSQGEAFF
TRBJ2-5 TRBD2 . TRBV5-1 TGCGCCAGCAGCTTGGCGGCTAGCGGGAGTTCAGAGACCCAGTACTTC CASSLAASGSSETQYF
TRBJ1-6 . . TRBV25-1 TGTGCCAGCAGTGAATACCTAGGAGGGGGAATGGGTTCACCCCTCCACTTT CASSEYLGGGMGSPLHF
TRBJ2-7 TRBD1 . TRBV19 TGTGCCAGGAATCCCGGGACAGCCTACGAGCAGTACTTC CARNPGTAYEQYF
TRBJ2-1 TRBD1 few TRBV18 TGTGCCAGCTCAATGACAGGGGATTGGGGTGAGCAGTTCTTC CASSMTGDWGEQFF
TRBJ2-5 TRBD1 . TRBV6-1 TGTGCCAGCAGCCGGGACAGCCTGTTTGAGACCCAGTACTTC CASSRDSLFETQYF
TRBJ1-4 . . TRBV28 TGTGCCAGCAGTTCTCCCCCACAGGGAACTAATGAAAAACTGTTTTTT CASSSPPQGTNEKLFF
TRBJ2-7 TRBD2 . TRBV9 TGTGCCAGCAGCCCGGGACTAGCGGGAGATCAGCAGTACTTC CASSPGLAGDQQYF
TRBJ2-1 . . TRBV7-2 TGTGCCAGCAGCTTAGGCCTCGGTGGTGAGCAGTTCTTC CASSLGLGGEQFF
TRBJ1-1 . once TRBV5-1 TGCGCCAGCAGCTCCGGGCCACAGACAGCGAACACTGAAGCTTTCTTT CASSSGPQTANTEAFF
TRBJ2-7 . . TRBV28 TGTGCCAGCAGTTTATGGTCGGTAACATACGAGCAGTACTTC CASSLWSVTYEQYF
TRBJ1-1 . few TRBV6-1 TGTGCCAGCAGTGTAAGACAGGACGGATCTGAAGCTTTCTTT CASSVRQDGSEAFF
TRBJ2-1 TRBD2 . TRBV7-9 TGTGCCAGCAGCTTAGGGGCGGGAGGCCAGAATGAGCAGTTCTTC CASSLGAGGQNEQFF
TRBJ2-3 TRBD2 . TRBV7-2 TGTGCCAGCAGCTTAGCTCTACTAGCGGGAGAGATCACAGATACGCAGTATTTT CASSLALLAGEITDTQYF
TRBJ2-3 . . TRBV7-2 TGTGCCAGCAGCTTACAACCAGATACGCAGTATTTT CASSLQPDTQYF
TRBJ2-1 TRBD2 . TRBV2 TGTGCCAGCAGTGAGGGGCTAGCGGGCCGGCAGTTCTTC CASSEGLAGRQFF
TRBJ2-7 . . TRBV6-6 TGTGCCAGCAGGGCCGGCGGAGGCTCCTACGAGCAGTACTTC CASRAGGGSYEQYF
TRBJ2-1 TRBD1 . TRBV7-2 TGTGCCAGCAGCTTATCTACAGGGGGTGTGAATGAGCAGTTCTTC CASSLSTGGVNEQFF
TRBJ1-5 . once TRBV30 TGTGCCTGGAGTGAACCTGGTCGAGACCCAGGCAATCAGCCCCAGCATTTT CAWSEPGRDPGNQPQHF
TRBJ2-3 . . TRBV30 TGTGCCTGGAGTGATGGTAGCGCCACAGATACGCAGTATTTT CAWSDGSATDTQYF
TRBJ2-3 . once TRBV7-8 TGTGCCAGCAGCTCAGGAGACAGGACCACAGATACGCAGTATTTT CASSSGDRTTDTQYF
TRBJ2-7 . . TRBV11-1 TGTGCCAGCAGCTTAGATGGCGGCCACTACGAGCAGTACTTC CASSLDGGHYEQYF
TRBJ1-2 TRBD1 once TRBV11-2 TGTGCCAGCAGCTTAAGGGGACAGGTGTTCGGCTACACCTTC CASSLRGQVFGYTF
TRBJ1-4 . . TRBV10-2 TGCGCCACCCCGAGGTGGGAAGCAACTAATGAAAAACTGTTTTTT CATPRWEATNEKLFF
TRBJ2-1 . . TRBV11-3 TGTGCCAGCAGCTTAGGTGGGAGTTACAATGAGCAGTTCTTC CASSLGGSYNEQFF
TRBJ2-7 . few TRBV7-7 TGTGCCAGCAGCAGACTTGGGAGCTACGAGCAGTACTTC CASSRLGSYEQYF
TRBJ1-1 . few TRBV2 TGTGCCAGCAGACCTGGCAGGTGGACTGAAGCTTTCTTT CASRPGRWTEAFF
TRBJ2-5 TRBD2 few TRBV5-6 TGTGCCAGCACCCTCCGGACTAGGAGCCAAGAGACCCAGTACTTC CASTLRTRSQETQYF
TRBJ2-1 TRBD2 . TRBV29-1 TGCAGCGTAGCTAGCGGACCAAATGAGCAGTTCTTC CSVASGPNEQFF